A selection of T cell receptor beta chains follows, all from one sample in a study of T cell changes during pregnancy in multiple sclerosis. Some clones are missing from TCRdb's copy, which holds only in-frame ones; the method was immunoSEQ multiplex PCR. The sample has around 67,000 clones; about nine tenths are singletons. Sample: peripheral blood, taken after pregnancy. Receptor source: a female donor in good health, enrolled as a control in a pregnancy study. Each CDR3 is given with its conserved first and last residue. A D gene is named only where the DNA matches it firmly. Not every row has a clone size; where given, it reads once, few, many or a size class.

cdr3_nt: TGTGCCAGCAGTTACGGGACAGGGGGCGAGCAGTACTTC; cdr3_aa: CASSYGTGGEQYF; j_call: TRBJ2-7; d_call: TRBD1; v_call: TRBV6-5; clone_size: .
cdr3_nt: TGTGCCTGGAGTGGGGCTGGAAAGACCCAGTACTTC; cdr3_aa: CAWSGAGKTQYF; j_call: TRBJ2-5; d_call: .; v_call: TRBV30; clone_size: .
cdr3_nt: TGCAGCGTTGTGCTGGGCAGCGGCGTTCACACCTTC; cdr3_aa: CSVVLGSGVHTF; j_call: TRBJ1-2; d_call: .; v_call: TRBV29-1; clone_size: .
cdr3_nt: TGTGCCAGCGGAGGCGATATGAACACTGAAGCTTTCTTT; cdr3_aa: CASGGDMNTEAFF; j_call: TRBJ1-1; d_call: .; v_call: TRBV6-5; clone_size: .
cdr3_nt: TGTGCCTGGAGTGACGGGACAGCCGGAAGTAATCAGCCCCAGCATTTT; cdr3_aa: CAWSDGTAGSNQPQHF; j_call: TRBJ1-5; d_call: TRBD1; v_call: TRBV30; clone_size: once
cdr3_nt: TGTGCCAGCAGCATGGGACTACACTACGAGCAGTACTTC; cdr3_aa: CASSMGLHYEQYF; j_call: TRBJ2-7; d_call: TRBD2; v_call: TRBV7-8; clone_size: .
cdr3_nt: TGTGCCAGCAACCGGGAGCCCACAGATACGCAGTATTTT; cdr3_aa: CASNREPTDTQYF; j_call: TRBJ2-3; d_call: .; v_call: TRBV9; clone_size: once
cdr3_nt: TGTGCCAGCAGCCGTACAGGGTCCTCCTCCTACGAGCAGTACTTC; cdr3_aa: CASSRTGSSSYEQYF; j_call: TRBJ2-7; d_call: .; v_call: TRBV14; clone_size: .
cdr3_nt: TGTGCCAGCAGCTTAGGGGGGGACAGGGGGCAATTTCAGAACACTGAAGCTTTCTTT; cdr3_aa: CASSLGGDRGQFQNTEAFF; j_call: TRBJ1-1; d_call: TRBD1; v_call: TRBV7-2; clone_size: .
cdr3_nt: TGTGCCAGTAGTATGTTCGGGGGGCGGGGGAATCAGCCCCAGCATTTT; cdr3_aa: CASSMFGGRGNQPQHF; j_call: TRBJ1-5; d_call: .; v_call: TRBV19; clone_size: .
cdr3_nt: TGTGCCACCAGCAGGGAATCGGGACACCTCTCCTACGAGCAGTACTTC; cdr3_aa: CATSRESGHLSYEQYF; j_call: TRBJ2-7; d_call: .; v_call: TRBV15; clone_size: .
cdr3_nt: TGCAGCGTTGGAGGGAACGAGCAGTACTTC; cdr3_aa: CSVGGNEQYF; j_call: TRBJ2-7; d_call: .; v_call: TRBV29-1; clone_size: .
cdr3_nt: TGTGCCTCGACCGGGACAGGGTCTTACGAGCAGTACTTC; cdr3_aa: CASTGTGSYEQYF; j_call: TRBJ2-7; d_call: TRBD1; v_call: TRBV30; clone_size: .
cdr3_nt: TGTGCCAGCAGCTTAGCTAGCGGACCCTACAATGAGCAGTTCTTC; cdr3_aa: CASSLASGPYNEQFF; j_call: TRBJ2-1; d_call: .; v_call: TRBV7-6; clone_size: .
cdr3_nt: TGTGCCAGCAGCACGGGACAGGGCTACGAGCAGTACTTC; cdr3_aa: CASSTGQGYEQYF; j_call: TRBJ2-7; d_call: TRBD1; v_call: TRBV5-6; clone_size: .
cdr3_nt: TGCGCCAGCAGCCCAGGACTGGGGAATGAGCAGTTCTTC; cdr3_aa: CASSPGLGNEQFF; j_call: TRBJ2-1; d_call: .; v_call: TRBV4-1; clone_size: .